These T cell receptor beta chains were read from a single sample in a study of blood T cell repertoires in COVID-19. Method: immunoSEQ multiplex PCR; TCRdb's copy keeps in-frame clones and lacks some. The sample consists of about 350,000 clones, over 75% of them appearing once. The sample taken for sequencing was PBMCs or T cells enriched from blood (not recorded which). The receptors stem from a woman aged 25 to 39 who had recovered from COVID-19. Each CDR3 is given with its conserved first and last residue. The D gene is left open where the match is weak. Clone size is given for some rows only: seen once, a few or many times, or a class if the clone is expanded.

cdr3_aa: CASSQRGGANEQYF
cdr3_nt: TGCGCCAGCAGCCAAAGGGGGGGAGCCAACGAGCAGTACTTC
cdr3_length: 14
j_call: TRBJ2-7
clone_size: few
v_call: TRBV4-3
d_call: -

cdr3_aa: CASSDGLATGADTQYF
cdr3_nt: TGTGCCAGCAGTGACGGATTAGCAACGGGGGCAGATACGCAGTATTTT
cdr3_length: 16
j_call: TRBJ2-3
clone_size: -
v_call: TRBV6-4
d_call: -

cdr3_aa: CASSAARVSGNTIYF
cdr3_nt: TGTGCCAGCAGCGCAGCCAGGGTCTCGGGAAACACCATATATTTT
cdr3_length: 15
j_call: TRBJ1-3
clone_size: -
v_call: TRBV7-9
d_call: -

cdr3_aa: CASSFVTTPYGYTF
cdr3_nt: TGTGCCAGCAGCTTCGTGACAACTCCATATGGCTACACCTTC
cdr3_length: 14
j_call: TRBJ1-2
clone_size: -
v_call: TRBV5-6
d_call: -

cdr3_aa: CASTLPGGELFF
cdr3_nt: TGCGCCAGCACCCTCCCGGGCGGGGAGCTGTTTTTT
cdr3_length: 12
j_call: TRBJ2-2
clone_size: -
v_call: TRBV5-1
d_call: -

cdr3_aa: CASSSVGGDTEAFF
cdr3_nt: TGTGCCAGCAGCTCAGTTGGAGGGGACACTGAAGCTTTCTTT
cdr3_length: 14
j_call: TRBJ1-1
clone_size: -
v_call: TRBV9
d_call: -

cdr3_aa: CASSDIAGASLNTQYF
cdr3_nt: TGTGCCAGCAGTGACATAGCGGGGGCCTCGTTAAATACGCAGTATTTT
cdr3_length: 16
j_call: TRBJ2-3
clone_size: -
v_call: TRBV6-1
d_call: TRBD2

cdr3_aa: CASSQEEKRVGDFYGYTF
cdr3_nt: TGTGCCAGCAGCCAAGAAGAAAAGCGGGTAGGGGATTTCTATGGCTACACCTTC
cdr3_length: 18
j_call: TRBJ1-2
clone_size: -
v_call: TRBV14
d_call: -

cdr3_aa: CASSADSRLGGYTF
cdr3_nt: TGTGCCAGCAGCGCGGACAGCCGCCTGGGGGGCTACACCTTC
cdr3_length: 14
j_call: TRBJ1-2
clone_size: -
v_call: TRBV9
d_call: -

cdr3_aa: CASSRDSTYEQYF
cdr3_nt: TGCGCCAGCAGCCGCGACAGTACCTACGAGCAGTACTTC
cdr3_length: 13
j_call: TRBJ2-7
clone_size: -
v_call: TRBV4-1
d_call: -

cdr3_aa: CASRPPLQQETQYF
cdr3_nt: TGTGCCAGCAGACCACCGTTGCAGCAAGAGACCCAGTACTTC
cdr3_length: 14
j_call: TRBJ2-5
clone_size: -
v_call: TRBV28
d_call: -

cdr3_aa: CASEPAGGNYGYTF
cdr3_nt: TGTGCCAGCGAGCCGGCAGGGGGTAACTATGGCTACACCTTC
cdr3_length: 14
j_call: TRBJ1-2
clone_size: -
v_call: TRBV10-3
d_call: TRBD1

cdr3_aa: CAFGVYEAFF
cdr3_nt: TGTGCCTTCGGAGTTTATGAAGCTTTCTTT
cdr3_length: 10
j_call: TRBJ1-1
clone_size: once
v_call: TRBV30
d_call: -

cdr3_aa: CASSPREGGGEKLFF
cdr3_nt: TGTGCCAGCAGCCCGCGCGAGGGAGGAGGGGAAAAACTGTTTTTT
cdr3_length: 15
j_call: TRBJ1-4
clone_size: -
v_call: TRBV7-2
d_call: -

cdr3_aa: CASSPPGQLGETQYF
cdr3_nt: TGCGCCAGCAGCCCGCCCGGACAGTTGGGAGAGACCCAGTACTTC
cdr3_length: 15
j_call: TRBJ2-5
clone_size: -
v_call: TRBV5-1
d_call: -

cdr3_aa: CATSDPRQGGGETQYF
cdr3_nt: TGTGCCACCAGTGATCCCAGGCAAGGGGGTGGAGAGACCCAGTACTTC
cdr3_length: 16
j_call: TRBJ2-5
clone_size: -
v_call: TRBV24-1
d_call: -

cdr3_aa: CASREGVYGYTF
cdr3_nt: TGTGCCAGCAGGGAGGGTGTCTATGGCTACACCTTC
cdr3_length: 12
j_call: TRBJ1-2
clone_size: few
v_call: TRBV6-5
d_call: -

cdr3_aa: CAISERPGPYEQYF
cdr3_nt: TGTGCCATCAGTGAGCGGCCAGGCCCCTACGAGCAGTACTTC
cdr3_length: 14
j_call: TRBJ2-7
clone_size: -
v_call: TRBV10-3
d_call: -

cdr3_aa: CASSLSRTSGGAPEQFF
cdr3_nt: TGTGCCAGCAGCTTGAGTAGGACTAGCGGGGGGGCACCTGAGCAGTTCTTC
cdr3_length: 17
j_call: TRBJ2-1
clone_size: -
v_call: TRBV5-4
d_call: TRBD2

cdr3_aa: CASSPSGYTDTQYF
cdr3_nt: TGTGCCAGCAGTCCTAGCGGCTACACAGATACGCAGTATTTT
cdr3_length: 14
j_call: TRBJ2-3
clone_size: -
v_call: TRBV2
d_call: TRBD2

cdr3_aa: CASSQVRDTEAFF
cdr3_nt: TGTGCCAGCAGCCAAGTGCGAGACACTGAAGCTTTCTTT
cdr3_length: 13
j_call: TRBJ1-1
clone_size: -
v_call: TRBV3-1/TRBV3-2
d_call: -

cdr3_aa: CASSDGGQNYEQYF
cdr3_nt: TGTGCCAGTAGTGACGGGGGACAGAACTACGAGCAGTACTTC
cdr3_length: 14
j_call: TRBJ2-7
clone_size: -
v_call: TRBV19
d_call: -

cdr3_aa: CASSLRPGGAGETQYF
cdr3_nt: TGTGCCAGCAGTTTAAGGCCCGGGGGGGCCGGTGAGACCCAGTACTTC
cdr3_length: 16
j_call: TRBJ2-5
clone_size: -
v_call: TRBV28
d_call: TRBD2

cdr3_aa: CASSLAPGRDRANNEQFF
cdr3_nt: TGCGCCAGCAGCTTGGCCCCAGGGCGGGACAGGGCCAACAATGAGCAGTTCTTC
cdr3_length: 18
j_call: TRBJ2-1
clone_size: -
v_call: TRBV5-1
d_call: TRBD1

cdr3_aa: CASSLTGDETQYF
cdr3_nt: TGTGCCAGCAGCTTGACAGGCGACGAGACCCAGTACTTC
cdr3_length: 13
j_call: TRBJ2-5
clone_size: few
v_call: TRBV5-4
d_call: -

cdr3_aa: CAWSAGLTEAFF
cdr3_nt: TGTGCCTGGAGTGCAGGGCTCACTGAAGCTTTCTTT
cdr3_length: 12
j_call: TRBJ1-1
clone_size: once
v_call: TRBV30
d_call: -

cdr3_aa: CASSSGAGELFF
cdr3_nt: TGTGCCAGCAGTTCGGGTGCGGGGGAGCTGTTTTTT
cdr3_length: 12
j_call: TRBJ2-2
clone_size: -
v_call: TRBV12-3/TRBV12-4
d_call: -

cdr3_aa: CSVAGTGEETQYF
cdr3_nt: TGCAGCGTTGCTGGGACAGGGGAAGAGACCCAGTACTTC
cdr3_length: 13
j_call: TRBJ2-5
clone_size: -
v_call: TRBV29-1
d_call: TRBD1

cdr3_aa: CATSRDRGIVDPSSYEQYF
cdr3_nt: TGTGCCACCAGCAGAGATCGGGGGATTGTGGACCCTAGCTCCTACGAGCAGTACTTC
cdr3_length: 19
j_call: TRBJ2-7
clone_size: -
v_call: TRBV15
d_call: -

cdr3_aa: CASSLQGRDQPQHF
cdr3_nt: TGTGCCAGCAGCTTGCAGGGGCGAGACCAGCCCCAGCATTTT
cdr3_length: 14
j_call: TRBJ1-5
clone_size: once
v_call: TRBV5-5
d_call: -

cdr3_aa: CASSLAGQYNEQFF
cdr3_nt: TGCGCCAGCAGCTTGGCTGGACAGTACAATGAGCAGTTCTTC
cdr3_length: 14
j_call: TRBJ2-1
clone_size: -
v_call: TRBV5-1
d_call: -

cdr3_aa: CASSIDQTATYNYGYTF
cdr3_nt: TGTGCCAGTAGTATAGATCAAACAGCAACCTATAACTATGGCTACACCTTC
cdr3_length: 17
j_call: TRBJ1-2
clone_size: -
v_call: TRBV19
d_call: -

cdr3_aa: CASTLSGGGSSEAFF
cdr3_nt: TGTGCCAGCACCCTTTCGGGGGGAGGGTCTTCTGAAGCTTTCTTT
cdr3_length: 15
j_call: TRBJ1-1
clone_size: -
v_call: TRBV6-5
d_call: -

cdr3_aa: CASGLVQGANEKLFF
cdr3_nt: TGTGCTAGTGGTTTGGTACAGGGGGCTAATGAAAAACTGTTTTTT
cdr3_length: 15
j_call: TRBJ1-4
clone_size: -
v_call: TRBV12-5
d_call: TRBD1

cdr3_aa: CASSSVGRGGTDTQYF
cdr3_nt: TGTGCCAGCAGCTCTGTGGGGCGGGGGGGGACAGATACGCAGTATTTT
cdr3_length: 16
j_call: TRBJ2-3
clone_size: -
v_call: TRBV7-2
d_call: TRBD2

cdr3_aa: CASSFVGRQGYTF
cdr3_nt: TGTGCCAGCAGTTTTGTGGGGCGGCAAGGCTACACCTTC
cdr3_length: 13
j_call: TRBJ1-2
clone_size: -
v_call: TRBV28
d_call: -

cdr3_aa: CASSIGGFTIYF
cdr3_nt: TGTGCCAGTAGTATAGGAGGCTTCACCATATATTTT
cdr3_length: 12
j_call: TRBJ1-3
clone_size: -
v_call: TRBV19
d_call: -

cdr3_aa: CASSPPGQGKNIQYF
cdr3_nt: TGTGCCAGCTCACCCCCGGGACAGGGGAAAAACATTCAGTACTTC
cdr3_length: 15
j_call: TRBJ2-4
clone_size: -
v_call: TRBV18
d_call: TRBD1

cdr3_aa: CASSPQGASNQPQHF
cdr3_nt: TGTGCCAGTAGTCCGCAGGGGGCGAGCAATCAGCCCCAGCATTTT
cdr3_length: 15
j_call: TRBJ1-5
clone_size: -
v_call: TRBV19
d_call: TRBD1

cdr3_aa: CASSLTAGGFTYEQYF
cdr3_nt: TGTGCCAGCAGTTTAACCGCAGGGGGCTTCACCTACGAGCAGTACTTC
cdr3_length: 16
j_call: TRBJ2-7
clone_size: -
v_call: TRBV28
d_call: TRBD1

cdr3_aa: CASSWARQNTEAFF
cdr3_nt: TGTGCCAGTAGTTGGGCCAGGCAGAACACTGAAGCTTTCTTT
cdr3_length: 14
j_call: TRBJ1-1
clone_size: -
v_call: TRBV19
d_call: -

cdr3_aa: CASSEFGTGPNKYF
cdr3_nt: TGCGCCAGCAGTGAATTCGGGACAGGGCCGAATAAGTACTTC
cdr3_length: 14
j_call: TRBJ2-5
clone_size: -
v_call: TRBV10-1
d_call: TRBD1

cdr3_aa: CASSTLGGVGEKLFF
cdr3_nt: TGTGCCAGTAGTACCCTGGGCGGGGTAGGTGAAAAACTGTTTTTT
cdr3_length: 15
j_call: TRBJ1-4
clone_size: -
v_call: TRBV19
d_call: -

cdr3_aa: CASSQARQGLNYGYTF
cdr3_nt: TGCGCCAGCAGCCAAGCAAGACAGGGCCTTAACTATGGCTACACCTTC
cdr3_length: 16
j_call: TRBJ1-2
clone_size: -
v_call: TRBV4-1
d_call: TRBD1

cdr3_aa: CASSSTVRGADTQYF
cdr3_nt: TGTGCCAGCAGCTCCACCGTGCGGGGGGCCGATACGCAGTATTTT
cdr3_length: 15
j_call: TRBJ2-3
clone_size: -
v_call: TRBV3-1/TRBV3-2
d_call: TRBD2

cdr3_aa: CASRLRGLSAGELFF
cdr3_nt: TGTGCCAGCAGACTCAGGGGGCTTAGTGCCGGGGAGCTGTTTTTT
cdr3_length: 15
j_call: TRBJ2-2
clone_size: -
v_call: TRBV6-5
d_call: TRBD1